The next 7 T cell receptor beta chains were all read from a single sample in a study of siplizumab effects on memory and regulatory T cells. The protocol was immunoSEQ multiplex PCR, while the TCRdb copy is restricted to in-frame clones and leaves out a portion. Of about 100,000 clones detected, about nine tenths appear once; the ten largest clones hold more than 10%. What was sequenced was non-Treg CD4+ T cells sorted from blood. These receptors originate from a human donor in good health.

V is TRBV6-5 and J is TRBJ2-7; D might be TRBD1 (5 bases). The CDR3 has 12 residues. Germline V gives CDR1 MNHEY, CDR2 SVGAGI. V lost 5 bases and J 5 bases, leaving 10 bases between the germline ends. CDR3 nucleotides: TGTGCCAGCAGTAGGACACGGGACGAGCAGTACTTC. Translated: CASSRTRDEQYF.

Remarks on this clone: This sample includes further DNA sequences coding for the same CDR3. The chain employs TRBV5-1 and TRBJ2-5; TRBD2 might be the D (5 bases). Germline V gives CDR1 SGHRS, CDR2 YFSETQ. Trimming cost V 0 bases and J 4 bases, with 16 bases left between them. The length of the CDR3 is 16 residues. The CDR3 sequence is CASSLAGTSGRETQYF. The DNA for the CDR3 is TGCGCCAGCAGCTTGGCTGGAACTTCGGGGAGAGAGACCCAGTACTTC.

V is TRBV5-1 and J is TRBJ2-7, with 9 bases matching TRBD2. The V and J ends lost 4 bases and 1 base, in that order; junction bases with no gene match: 6. CDR1 is SGHRS and CDR2 is YFSETQ in the germline V gene. The CDR3 extends over 15 amino acids. This CDR3 is CASSLLAGASYEQYF. The CDR3 DNA is TGCGCCAGCAGCCTCTTAGCGGGAGCGTCCTACGAGCAGTACTTC.

The chain recombines TRBV19 with TRBJ2-2; 7 nucleotides agree with TRBD1. This CDR3 comprises 14 residues. CDR1 is LNHDA, CDR2 SQIVND, per germline (reference sequence). With 6 bases clipped from V and 4 bases from J, the junction kept 5 bases outside the gene matches. The CDR3 region has the DNA TGTGCCAGTAGCAGGGGGTCGGTCACCGGGGAGCTGTTTTTT. Its translation is CASSRGSVTGELFF.

The CDR3 here is CASSQDLVTSVYEQYF. The CDR3 nucleotides are TGCGCCAGCAGCCAAGATTTGGTCACTTCCGTCTACGAGCAGTACTTC. The chain has TRBV4-1 and TRBJ2-7; D call uncertain. In germline, CDR1 is MGHRA, CDR2 YSYEKL. The ends were cut back, 0 bases at V and 3 bases at J, with 15 bases in the middle. The CDR3 is 16 residues long.

V and J are TRBV28 and TRBJ2-1, with D perhaps being TRBD1 or TRBD2 (6 bases each). This CDR3 has 14 residues. Trimming left V 4 bases short and J 10 bases short, with 17 bases between. CDR1 MDHEN and CDR2 SYDVKM come from the germline V gene. CDR3 sequence reads: CASSSPGAWGEQFF. The CDR3 coding sequence is TGTGCCAGCAGTTCCCCGGGGGCCTGGGGGGAGCAGTTCTTC.

The CDR3 nucleotides read TGTGCCAGCAGCCCGACAGGGAGGGGAGAGACCCAGTACTTC. It encodes CASSPTGRGETQYF. This sequence joins TRBV7-3 and TRBJ2-5; D tentatively fits TRBD1 or TRBD2 (7 bases each). The CDR3 spans 14 residues. Trimming took off 5 bases at V and 4 bases at J, with 14 bases between the two ends. Germline lookup yields CDR1 SGHTA and CDR2 FQGTGA.